This T cell receptor (beta chain) was observed in a study of blood T cell repertoires in COVID-19 (TCRdb year 2020). Concerning the study at large: Collaborator samples came from the United States, Italy and Spain and covered acute and convalescent phases of COVID-19. The material from the prospective study consisted of cDNA or gDNA derived from T cells, B-cell-depleted T cells, or PBMCs. Deeply sampled blood TCRbeta repertoires from subjects exposed to, actively infected with, or recovered from COVID-19 were included in the dataset. A freely available public database, intended as a resource for researchers studying the immune response to SARS-CoV-2, is where the repertoires were released. The samples were drawn from two sources: the first 160 participants of the ongoing ImmuneRACE study, and 1,000 to 1,500 subjects contributed by 6 global collaborators. A de-identified subject ID, COVID-19 status, age in years and sex were almost always included in the sample metadata. Where available, HLA class I and class II types were obtained from metadata supplied by the sample provider rather than from assay-based typing.

V is cut by 10 bases and J by 0 bases, and the space between the germline ends is 10 bases. According to the germline V gene, CDR1 reads MRHNA and CDR2 reads SNTAGT. The CDR3 sequence holds 12 residues, the cysteine and phenylalanine included. The retained sequence is limited to the CDR3, 36 bases, with the frame set at the first base. Study-wide conclusions, independent of this receptor: The quantity of clinical and demographic metadata differed by source and by participant and was supplied without curation.

Whole blood was collected in K2EDTA tubes by collaborating institutions according to the institutions' own protocols. For TCRbeta analysis, collaborator samples were shipped as frozen whole blood, as isolated PBMCs, or as DNA extracted from either sample type. With respect to this clone: Its specific antigen is unknown. No base quality information exists; no much larger clone differs at one position.

TCRbeta CDR3 regions were amplified from genomic DNA using the immunoSEQ Assay, a bias-controlled multiplex PCR. Regarding the original processing steps: The number of nucleated cells in each sample was estimated by amplification of reference gene primers within the assay. Sequence reads were collapsed and filtered to measure the absolute abundance of every unique TCRbeta CDR3 rearrangement. For each sample, productive Simpson clonality was calculated as the square root of Simpson's diversity index over productive rearrangements. The table was pulled from immuneACCESS by TCRdb, which kept in-frame rearrangements only. Such tables lose some clones; where checked, under half of the loss comes from unresolved V genes, and the rest has no known cause. That table is the source of V, J and clone size, and D and trimming were worked out from the DNA. The sample table lists 30,000 to 40,000 clones, 80% to 90% of them with a count of one. Clones ranked in the top ten supply around a tenth of the sample.

Sequenced input: peripheral blood. This TCR was recovered from a human donor in a cohort sampled during active COVID-19. The receptor chain draws on TRBV6-4 and TRBJ2-7; no D gene can be assigned with confidence. In nucleotide form, the sequence is TGTGCCACCCCTGTAGTCTCCTACGAGCAGTACTTC. This sequence encodes CATPVVSYEQYF.